This T cell receptor (beta chain) is from a study of blood T cells in healthy people across ages. This clonotype was seen only a few times. Sample-barcoded 5' priming and a J-beta primer mix drove a second PCR of roughly 6 to 12 cycles. TCRdb processed the 5' RACE reads anew with MiXCR; each CDR3 protein has one entry. The repertoire holds about 640,000 distinct CDR3 sequences, around 38% seen once, with approximately 31% in the top ten. Trimming left V 0 bases short and J 4 bases short, with 13 bases between. Germline-derived CDR1 and CDR2 are PRHDT and FYEKMQ (reference sequence). This CDR3 has 17 residues. Total RNA amounts of at least 5 micrograms were extracted per sample.

Material for sequencing was blood. The clonotype comes from a man older than 75 in good health. This sequence joins TRBV13 and TRBJ2-6; D ambiguous. CDR3: CASSLGAGPKGANVLTF. The CDR3 nucleotides read TGTGCCAGCAGCTTAGGCGCCGGTCCAAAGGGGGCCAACGTCCTGACTTTC.